This T cell receptor (beta chain) was captured by sequencing in a study of regulatory T cells in long-lasting Graves disease. Study findings and constraints: TRBV28 was favored in persistent disease, as were TRBJ1-2 and TRBJ2-5.

Assembly of TCR beta libraries relied on iRepertoire HTBI primers together with Arm-PCR of CDR3 regions. TCRdb analysed the multiplex PCR reads with MiXCR anew, one entry per CDR3 protein. This sample yields about 440,000 distinct CDR3 sequences, of which about a sixth are seen a single time; approximately 12% belongs to the top ten. There are many counts of this clonotype. Antigen: not known. The CDR3 totals 13 residues. Trimming took off 6 bases at V and 3 bases at J, with 9 bases between the two ends. Germline CDR1 reads SNHLY; CDR2 reads FYNNEI. Time point indicated: newly diagnosed GD, antithyroid drugs for less than 3 months. Preparation of the TCR library used RNA extracted from PBMCs. This sample also belongs to another study, concerning T cells in Graves' hyperthyroidism and ophthalmopathy. That paper adds: Diagnosis relied on clinical symptoms, serum thyroxine and TRAb, thyroid ultrasound and orbital computed tomography. Onset of ophthalmopathy came a median approximately 6.5 months after the model predicted it.

The gene calls are TRBV2 and TRBJ1-5; weak D call: TRBD1 (6 bases). The sequences come from peripheral blood mononuclear cells (PBMCs), collected at new diagnosis, from a patient treated with antithyroid drugs. The sequence was obtained from a woman aged 25 to 39 with Graves disease. The CDR3 protein is CASRDSLNQPQHF. CDR3 sequence (DNA): TGTGCCAGCAGGGACAGCCTCAATCAGCCCCAGCATTTT.